This T cell receptor beta chain was identified in a study of response to subunit inactivated influenza vaccine. CDR3 length equals 17 residues. Between the trimmed V and J ends, which lost 0 bases and 1 base, there was a span of 15 bases. The germline V gene has CDR1 SGHRS and CDR2 YFSETQ. TCRdb reprocessed the RT-PCR reads with MiXCR, giving one entry per CDR3 protein. Here the sample spans about 520,000 distinct CDR3 sequences, about 25% being singletons. General study findings and limits: Few additional T cells are recruited per seasonal influenza vaccination, authors suggested.

This clonotype occurred a few times. Its antigen is unknown. This TCR derives from a man aged 45 to 65 who received an inactivated influenza vaccine. The starting material was CD4+ T cells sorted from PBMCs, obtained less than 6 days after vaccination. The chain carries TRBV5-1 and TRBJ2-3; the D is unclear. Written as DNA, the CDR3 is TGCGCCAGCAGCTTGGCCGGCCCCGTAATCCGCACAGATACGCAGTATTTT. It yields the protein CASSLAGPVIRTDTQYF.